The source of this T cell receptor (beta chain) is a study of T cells in Graves' hyperthyroidism and ophthalmopathy. This clonotype was counted between two and nine times. TCR beta CDR3 regions were amplified from RNA transcripts. A set of HTBI primers served as the primers for a first-round RT-PCR of the TCR CDR3. From the multiplex PCR reads, TCRdb called clonotypes with MiXCR, one entry per CDR3 protein. The data contain under 400,000 distinct CDR3 sequences, approximately 16% of them singletons. Sequencing was done on a sample of blood. The sequence derives from a woman aged 55 to 70 with Graves' ophthalmopathy.

CDR3 sequence: CASTPTGVGNQPQHF. DNA for the CDR3: TGTGCCAGTACCCCGACAGGGGTTGGCAATCAGCCCCAGCATTTT. V gene TRBV19 combines with J gene TRBJ1-5, with 8 positions matching TRBD1. CDR1 is LNHDA and CDR2 is SQIVND in the germline V gene (reference sequence). The length of the CDR3 is 15 residues. With 7 bases clipped from V and 2 bases from J, the junction kept 7 bases outside the gene matches.